This T cell receptor (beta chain) was sequenced in a study of blood T cell repertoires in COVID-19. Each participant's cohort was designated according to participant-reported clinical history. This CDR3 region has 15 residues. With 0 bases removed from V and 0 bases from J, the gap between germline ends came to 6 bases. The V gene's germline CDR1 is SGHRS and CDR2 YFSETQ. Original data processing: How many nucleated cells were present was estimated from reference gene primer amplification. Method: immunoSEQ multiplex PCR; TCRdb's copy keeps in-frame clones and lacks some. D and trimming come from the DNA, and the V and J calls and clone size come from that table. The table records under 300,000 clones, roughly 91% of them present only once.

The rearrangement joins TRBV5-1 to TRBJ2-2; D remains unclear. This TCR was sampled from an older woman who had recovered from COVID-19. Sequenced input: PBMCs or T cells enriched from blood (not recorded which). In DNA form, the CDR3 reads TGCGCCAGCAGCTTGGCCCTAACGAACACCGGGGAGCTGTTTTTT. This translates into CASSLALTNTGELFF.